This T cell receptor beta chain was obtained from a study of blood T cell repertoires in COVID-19. The trim removed 5 bases at V and 6 bases at J, leaving 3 bases unmatched. The germline V gene has CDR1 LNHDA and CDR2 SQIVND (reference sequence). CDR3 length equals 13 residues. Using immunoSEQ multiplex PCR, the repertoire was profiled, and TCRdb retains in-frame clones only, with some absent. The sample has some 120,000 clones, 84% seen once. Material for sequencing was peripheral blood. The chain combines TRBV19 with TRBJ2-2; 7 bases align to TRBD1. This sequence originates from a human donor in a cohort sampled during active COVID-19. The CDR3 is CASSSQGAGELFF. The CDR3 bases are TGTGCCAGTAGTTCCCAGGGGGCCGGGGAGCTGTTTTTT.